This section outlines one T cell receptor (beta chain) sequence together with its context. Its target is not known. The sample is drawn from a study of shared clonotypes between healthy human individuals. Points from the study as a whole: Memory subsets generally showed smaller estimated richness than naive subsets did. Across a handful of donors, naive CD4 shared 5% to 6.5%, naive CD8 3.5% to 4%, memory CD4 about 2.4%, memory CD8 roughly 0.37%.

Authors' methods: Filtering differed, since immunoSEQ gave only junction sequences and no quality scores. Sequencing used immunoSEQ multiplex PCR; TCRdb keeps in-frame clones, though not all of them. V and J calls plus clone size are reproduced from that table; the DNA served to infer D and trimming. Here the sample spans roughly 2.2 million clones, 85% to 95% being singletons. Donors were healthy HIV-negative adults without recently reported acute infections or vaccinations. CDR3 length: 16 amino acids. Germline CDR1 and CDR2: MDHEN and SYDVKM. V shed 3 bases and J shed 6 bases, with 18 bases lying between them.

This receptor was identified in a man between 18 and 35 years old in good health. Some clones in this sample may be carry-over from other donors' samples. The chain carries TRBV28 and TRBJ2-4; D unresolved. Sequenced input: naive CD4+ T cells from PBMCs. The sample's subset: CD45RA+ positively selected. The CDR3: CASSLPGPLPGNIQYF. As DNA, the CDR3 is TGTGCCAGCAGTTTGCCTGGCCCCCTGCCCGGAAACATTCAGTACTTC.